These T cell receptor beta chains were read from a single sample in a study of beta chain features in type 1 diabetes. Profiling relied on immunoSEQ multiplex PCR, and the TCRdb table lists in-frame clones only, not all of them. The sample contains tens of thousands of clones, 60% to 70% of which appear only once. Sequenced: stem cell memory CD4+ T cells from blood. All receptors derive from a woman under 40 with type 1 diabetes. Both conserved end residues are part of each CDR3. A D gene is named only where the DNA matches it firmly. Clone sizes are given selectively: once, few, many, or a class where the clone is expanded.

CDR3 length: 13; V gene: TRBV9; J gene: TRBJ2-5; clone size: -; D gene: -; CDR3 protein: CASSVATGETQYF; CDR3 DNA: TGTGCCAGCAGCGTAGCTACCGGGGAGACCCAGTACTTC
CDR3 length: 13; V gene: TRBV25-1; J gene: TRBJ1-2; clone size: -; D gene: TRBD1; CDR3 protein: CASSVDRGLGYTF; CDR3 DNA: TGTGCCAGCAGTGTAGACAGGGGGCTTGGCTACACCTTC
CDR3 length: 16; V gene: TRBV5-1; J gene: TRBJ2-5; clone size: -; D gene: -; CDR3 protein: CASSLEGGQGQETQYF; CDR3 DNA: TGCGCCAGCAGCTTGGAGGGAGGGCAGGGGCAAGAGACCCAGTACTTC
CDR3 length: 16; V gene: TRBV15; J gene: TRBJ2-7; clone size: -; D gene: -; CDR3 protein: CATSRLAGTDPYEQYF; CDR3 DNA: TGTGCCACCAGCAGGCTGGCCGGGACTGACCCATACGAGCAGTACTTC
CDR3 length: 14; V gene: TRBV6-6; J gene: TRBJ2-5; clone size: -; D gene: -; CDR3 protein: CASRIQGGEETQYF; CDR3 DNA: TGTGCCAGCAGAATACAGGGTGGCGAGGAGACCCAGTACTTC
CDR3 length: 13; V gene: TRBV29-1; J gene: TRBJ1-1; clone size: -; D gene: -; CDR3 protein: CSAEVGQGTEAFF; CDR3 DNA: TGCAGCGCCGAGGTAGGGCAGGGCACTGAAGCTTTCTTT
CDR3 length: 16; V gene: TRBV7-3; J gene: TRBJ2-3; clone size: -; D gene: TRBD2; CDR3 protein: CASSPGTSGSTDTQYF; CDR3 DNA: TGTGCCAGCAGCCCCGGGACTAGCGGTAGCACAGATACGCAGTATTTT
CDR3 length: 14; V gene: TRBV4-1; J gene: TRBJ1-5; clone size: few; D gene: -; CDR3 protein: CASSYTARNQPQHF; CDR3 DNA: TGCGCCAGCAGCTACACAGCTCGCAATCAGCCCCAGCATTTT
CDR3 length: 13; V gene: TRBV2; J gene: TRBJ1-1; clone size: few; D gene: -; CDR3 protein: CASRVDGNAEAFF; CDR3 DNA: TGTGCCAGCAGGGTAGACGGGAACGCCGAAGCTTTCTTT
CDR3 length: 15; V gene: TRBV28; J gene: TRBJ2-3; clone size: few; D gene: -; CDR3 protein: CASSGGSGRSDTQYF; CDR3 DNA: TGTGCCAGCAGTGGGGGGTCGGGCCGGTCGGATACGCAGTATTTT
CDR3 length: 15; V gene: TRBV28; J gene: TRBJ2-7; clone size: -; D gene: -; CDR3 protein: CASSPLGQGSYEQYF; CDR3 DNA: TGTGCCAGCAGTCCCTTAGGGCAGGGGAGCTACGAGCAGTACTTC
CDR3 length: 13; V gene: TRBV5-1; J gene: TRBJ2-5; clone size: once; D gene: -; CDR3 protein: CASSSNLQETQYF; CDR3 DNA: TGCGCCAGCAGCTCAAACCTACAAGAGACCCAGTACTTC
CDR3 length: 12; V gene: TRBV15; J gene: TRBJ1-1; clone size: -; D gene: -; CDR3 protein: CATSRDLTEAFF; CDR3 DNA: TGTGCCACCAGCAGAGATCTCACTGAAGCTTTCTTT
CDR3 length: 14; V gene: TRBV19; J gene: TRBJ2-2; clone size: -; D gene: -; CDR3 protein: CASTRGLFTGELFF; CDR3 DNA: TGTGCCAGCACCAGGGGCTTATTCACCGGGGAGCTGTTTTTT
CDR3 length: 15; V gene: TRBV7-9; J gene: TRBJ1-5; clone size: few; D gene: -; CDR3 protein: CASSLAGVSNQPQHF; CDR3 DNA: TGTGCCAGCAGCTTAGCAGGGGTTAGCAATCAGCCCCAGCATTTT
CDR3 length: 15; V gene: TRBV7-9; J gene: TRBJ2-1; clone size: -; D gene: -; CDR3 protein: CASTLPRDGYNEQFF; CDR3 DNA: TGTGCCAGCACCCTCCCCCGGGATGGGTACAATGAGCAGTTCTTC
CDR3 length: 19; V gene: TRBV27; J gene: TRBJ2-1; clone size: few; D gene: TRBD1; CDR3 protein: CASSRDRFTSYSSYNEQFF; CDR3 DNA: TGTGCCAGCAGTAGGGACAGGTTCACGAGCTATAGCTCCTACAATGAGCAGTTCTTC
CDR3 length: 15; V gene: TRBV28; J gene: TRBJ2-2; clone size: -; D gene: TRBD1; CDR3 protein: CASSKQGAYTGELFF; CDR3 DNA: TGTGCCAGCAGTAAACAGGGGGCCTACACCGGGGAGCTGTTTTTT
CDR3 length: 14; V gene: TRBV7-2; J gene: TRBJ1-2; clone size: -; D gene: TRBD1; CDR3 protein: CASSPGDSTDGYTF; CDR3 DNA: TGTGCCAGCAGCCCGGGGGACAGCACGGATGGCTACACCTTC
CDR3 length: 13; V gene: TRBV11-1; J gene: TRBJ1-2; clone size: few; D gene: -; CDR3 protein: CASSRSGVYGYTF; CDR3 DNA: TGTGCCAGCAGCCGTTCAGGGGTCTATGGCTACACCTTC
CDR3 length: 14; V gene: TRBV6-1; J gene: TRBJ2-3; clone size: -; D gene: -; CDR3 protein: CASRQGLSTDTQYF; CDR3 DNA: TGTGCCAGCAGGCAGGGACTTAGCACAGATACGCAGTATTTT
CDR3 length: 14; V gene: TRBV27; J gene: TRBJ1-4; clone size: -; D gene: -; CDR3 protein: CASRGAATNEKLFF; CDR3 DNA: TGTGCCAGCAGAGGGGCAGCAACTAATGAAAAACTGTTTTTT
CDR3 length: 17; V gene: TRBV7-8; J gene: TRBJ1-3; clone size: -; D gene: TRBD1; CDR3 protein: CASSLSVGTGVGNTIYF; CDR3 DNA: TGTGCCAGCAGCTTATCAGTAGGGACAGGGGTCGGCAACACCATATATTTT
CDR3 length: 14; V gene: TRBV28; J gene: TRBJ2-7; clone size: -; D gene: TRBD1; CDR3 protein: CASNSGTGGYEQYF; CDR3 DNA: TGTGCCAGCAATTCCGGGACAGGGGGCTACGAGCAGTACTTC
CDR3 length: 15; V gene: TRBV7-9; J gene: TRBJ2-1; clone size: -; D gene: -; CDR3 protein: CASSFLKRRNNEQFF; CDR3 DNA: TGTGCCAGCAGCTTTTTGAAGAGGAGGAACAATGAGCAGTTCTTC
CDR3 length: 13; V gene: TRBV7-9; J gene: TRBJ2-5; clone size: -; D gene: TRBD1; CDR3 protein: CASGDRGVETQYF; CDR3 DNA: TGTGCCAGCGGCGACAGGGGGGTAGAGACCCAGTACTTC
CDR3 length: 13; V gene: TRBV19; J gene: TRBJ2-1; clone size: few; D gene: TRBD1; CDR3 protein: CASSHQTGREQFF; CDR3 DNA: TGTGCCAGTAGCCATCAGACAGGGCGTGAGCAGTTCTTC
CDR3 length: 18; V gene: TRBV7-9; J gene: TRBJ2-6; clone size: -; D gene: -; CDR3 protein: CASSLYSGSPSGANVLTF; CDR3 DNA: TGTGCCAGCAGCTTATATAGCGGTTCCCCCTCTGGGGCCAACGTCCTGACTTTC
CDR3 length: 18; V gene: TRBV14; J gene: TRBJ2-4; clone size: -; D gene: TRBD1; CDR3 protein: CASSRKQGLEVLWNIQYF; CDR3 DNA: TGTGCCAGCAGCCGCAAACAGGGGTTAGAGGTCCTTTGGAACATTCAGTACTTC
CDR3 length: 14; V gene: TRBV14; J gene: TRBJ2-1; clone size: -; D gene: -; CDR3 protein: CASSPRTTYNEQFF; CDR3 DNA: TGTGCCAGCAGCCCCCGGACTACTTACAATGAGCAGTTCTTC
CDR3 length: 15; V gene: TRBV7-3; J gene: TRBJ1-2; clone size: few; D gene: -; CDR3 protein: CASSLQSGPNYGYTF; CDR3 DNA: TGTGCCAGCAGCTTACAATCAGGTCCTAACTATGGCTACACCTTC
CDR3 length: 14; V gene: TRBV5-1; J gene: TRBJ1-1; clone size: -; D gene: TRBD1; CDR3 protein: CASSSGQTNTEAFF; CDR3 DNA: TGCGCCAGCAGCTCGGGACAGACGAACACTGAAGCTTTCTTT
CDR3 length: 13; V gene: TRBV6-1; J gene: TRBJ2-7; clone size: -; D gene: -; CDR3 protein: CASSDRDFYEQYF; CDR3 DNA: TGTGCCAGCAGTGACCGGGACTTTTACGAGCAGTACTTC
CDR3 length: 14; V gene: TRBV7-9; J gene: TRBJ1-5; clone size: few; D gene: TRBD1; CDR3 protein: CASSPGQGNQPQHF; CDR3 DNA: TGTGCCAGCAGCCCGGGACAGGGGAATCAGCCCCAGCATTTT
CDR3 length: 15; V gene: TRBV11-2; J gene: TRBJ1-2; clone size: -; D gene: -; CDR3 protein: CASSLGALANYGYTF; CDR3 DNA: TGTGCCAGCAGCTTAGGTGCCTTAGCTAACTATGGCTACACCTTC
CDR3 length: 13; V gene: TRBV19; J gene: TRBJ1-5; clone size: -; D gene: TRBD1; CDR3 protein: CATQGTGNQPQHF; CDR3 DNA: TGTGCCACTCAGGGGACAGGTAATCAGCCCCAGCATTTT
CDR3 length: 15; V gene: TRBV10-3; J gene: TRBJ2-3; clone size: -; D gene: TRBD2; CDR3 protein: CAIQSGRVATDTQYF; CDR3 DNA: TGTGCCATCCAGTCGGGGAGGGTAGCCACAGATACGCAGTATTTT
CDR3 length: 13; V gene: TRBV5-1; J gene: TRBJ2-5; clone size: few; D gene: -; CDR3 protein: CASSLEIAETQYF; CDR3 DNA: TGCGCCAGCAGCTTAGAAATTGCGGAGACCCAGTACTTC
CDR3 length: 13; V gene: TRBV7-9; J gene: TRBJ2-7; clone size: few; D gene: TRBD2; CDR3 protein: CASSQAGSYEQYF; CDR3 DNA: TGTGCCAGCAGCCAAGCGGGGTCCTACGAGCAGTACTTC
CDR3 length: 14; V gene: TRBV7-2; J gene: TRBJ2-3; clone size: -; D gene: -; CDR3 protein: CASSFTTGTDTQYF; CDR3 DNA: TGTGCCAGCAGCTTTACCACGGGCACAGATACGCAGTATTTT
CDR3 length: 15; V gene: TRBV10-3; J gene: TRBJ2-3; clone size: -; D gene: TRBD1; CDR3 protein: CATHAGQGETDTQYF; CDR3 DNA: TGTGCCACTCACGCGGGACAGGGGGAAACAGATACGCAGTATTTT
CDR3 length: 15; V gene: TRBV11-2; J gene: TRBJ2-1; clone size: -; D gene: -; CDR3 protein: CASSSSGTTYNEQFF; CDR3 DNA: TGTGCCAGCAGCTCCTCAGGAACAACTTACAATGAGCAGTTCTTC
CDR3 length: 15; V gene: TRBV11-1; J gene: TRBJ2-1; clone size: -; D gene: TRBD1; CDR3 protein: CASSLAVTGGVEQFF; CDR3 DNA: TGTGCCAGCAGCTTAGCGGTGACAGGGGGAGTTGAGCAGTTCTTC
CDR3 length: 16; V gene: TRBV5-5; J gene: TRBJ2-2; clone size: -; D gene: -; CDR3 protein: CASSLGATINTGELFF; CDR3 DNA: TGTGCCAGCAGCTTGGGTGCGACAATAAACACCGGGGAGCTGTTTTTT
CDR3 length: 13; V gene: TRBV2; J gene: TRBJ1-4; clone size: -; D gene: -; CDR3 protein: CASKVHEEEKLFF; CDR3 DNA: TGTGCCAGCAAAGTTCATGAGGAGGAAAAACTGTTTTTT
CDR3 length: 14; V gene: TRBV7-2; J gene: TRBJ1-2; clone size: few; D gene: TRBD1; CDR3 protein: CASSWTGQTYGYTF; CDR3 DNA: TGTGCCAGCAGCTGGACGGGACAGACATATGGCTACACCTTC
CDR3 length: 16; V gene: TRBV9; J gene: TRBJ2-1; clone size: -; D gene: TRBD1; CDR3 protein: CASTARGRGSYNEQFF; CDR3 DNA: TGTGCCAGCACCGCGAGGGGCAGGGGGTCCTACAATGAGCAGTTCTTC
CDR3 length: 16; V gene: TRBV7-9; J gene: TRBJ2-3; clone size: -; D gene: TRBD2; CDR3 protein: CASSFLIAGGEDTQYF; CDR3 DNA: TGTGCCAGCAGCTTCCTCATAGCGGGAGGGGAGGATACGCAGTATTTT
CDR3 length: 14; V gene: TRBV10-3; J gene: TRBJ1-3; clone size: -; D gene: -; CDR3 protein: CAISEGAGGNTIYF; CDR3 DNA: TGTGCCATCAGTGAGGGGGCTGGTGGAAACACCATATATTTT
CDR3 length: 17; V gene: TRBV5-1; J gene: TRBJ2-1; clone size: few; D gene: TRBD2; CDR3 protein: CASSLAGGLAGANEQFF; CDR3 DNA: TGCGCCAGCAGCTTGGCCGGTGGACTAGCGGGAGCCAATGAGCAGTTCTTC
CDR3 length: 11; V gene: TRBV20-1; J gene: TRBJ1-3; clone size: -; D gene: -; CDR3 protein: CSAPTGNTIYF; CDR3 DNA: TGCAGTGCTCCCACTGGAAACACCATATATTTT
CDR3 length: 15; V gene: TRBV4-2; J gene: TRBJ2-1; clone size: -; D gene: -; CDR3 protein: CASSQVGAEYNEQFF; CDR3 DNA: TGTGCCAGCAGCCAGGTGGGGGCCGAATACAATGAGCAGTTCTTC
CDR3 length: 15; V gene: TRBV5-1; J gene: TRBJ2-7; clone size: -; D gene: -; CDR3 protein: CASSLEDTYSYEQYF; CDR3 DNA: TGCGCCAGCAGCTTGGAGGACACGTACTCCTACGAGCAGTACTTC
CDR3 length: 15; V gene: TRBV10-3; J gene: TRBJ2-5; clone size: -; D gene: -; CDR3 protein: CAISESTASQETQYF; CDR3 DNA: TGTGCCATCAGTGAGTCGACAGCTTCTCAAGAGACCCAGTACTTC
CDR3 length: 22; V gene: TRBV4-2; J gene: TRBJ2-2; clone size: few; D gene: TRBD2; CDR3 protein: CASSQAPGTSGRDALDTGELFF; CDR3 DNA: TGTGCCAGCAGCCAAGCCCCCGGGACTAGCGGGAGGGATGCTCTTGACACCGGGGAGCTGTTTTTT
CDR3 length: 12; V gene: TRBV7-9; J gene: TRBJ2-1; clone size: -; D gene: -; CDR3 protein: CASDSSYNEQFF; CDR3 DNA: TGTGCCAGCGACTCCTCCTACAATGAGCAGTTCTTC
CDR3 length: 14; V gene: TRBV7-2; J gene: TRBJ2-1; clone size: few; D gene: TRBD2; CDR3 protein: CASSLWDYYNEQFF; CDR3 DNA: TGTGCCAGCAGCTTATGGGACTACTACAATGAGCAGTTCTTC
CDR3 length: 16; V gene: TRBV5-4; J gene: TRBJ2-7; clone size: -; D gene: -; CDR3 protein: CASSSSPRDRTYEQYF; CDR3 DNA: TGTGCCAGCAGCTCCTCCCCGCGGGACAGAACCTACGAGCAGTACTTC
CDR3 length: 13; V gene: TRBV7-3; J gene: TRBJ2-7; clone size: few; D gene: -; CDR3 protein: CASSRSSNYEQYF; CDR3 DNA: TGTGCCAGCAGCCGGAGTTCAAACTACGAGCAGTACTTC